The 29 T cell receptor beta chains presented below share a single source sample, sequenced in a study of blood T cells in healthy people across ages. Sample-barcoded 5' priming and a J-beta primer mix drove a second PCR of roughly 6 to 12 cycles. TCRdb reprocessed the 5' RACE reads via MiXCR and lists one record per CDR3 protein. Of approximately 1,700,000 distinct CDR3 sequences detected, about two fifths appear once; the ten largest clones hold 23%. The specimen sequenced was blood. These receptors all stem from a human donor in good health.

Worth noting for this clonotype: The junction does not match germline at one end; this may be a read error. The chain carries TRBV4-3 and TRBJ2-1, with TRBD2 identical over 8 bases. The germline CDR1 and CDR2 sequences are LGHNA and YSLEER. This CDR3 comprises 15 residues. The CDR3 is CAGSPFGGGYNEQFF. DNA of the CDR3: TGCGCCGGCAGCCCGTTCGGCGGGGGGTACAATGAGCAGTTCTTC.

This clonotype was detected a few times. Here the CDR3 DNA reads TGTGCCAGCAGGAGGAGCCGGGAGTCTGAAGCTTTCTTT. Its protein product is CASRRSRESEAFF. This chain uses TRBV6-5 with TRBJ1-1, with D unresolved. Deletions cut 6 bases from V and 6 bases from J, with 14 bases between. The germline V gene has CDR1 MNHEY and CDR2 SVGAGI. The CDR3 covers 13 residues.

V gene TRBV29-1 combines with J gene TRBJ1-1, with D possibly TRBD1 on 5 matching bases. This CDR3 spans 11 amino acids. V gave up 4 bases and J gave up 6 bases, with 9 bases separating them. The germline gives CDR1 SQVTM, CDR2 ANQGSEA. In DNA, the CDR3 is TGCAGCGTTGTGGGGGTCTCTGAAGCTTTCTTT. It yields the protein CSVVGVSEAFF.

CDR3 residues: CASSPFMGSTEAFF. In DNA, the CDR3 is TGTGCCAGCAGCCCCTTTATGGGGAGCACTGAAGCTTTCTTT. This chain joins TRBV12-3 or TRBV12-4 and TRBJ1-1; no reliable D call. The CDR3 runs 14 residues. Trimming pared 6 bases from V and 4 bases from J, leaving 15 bases between.

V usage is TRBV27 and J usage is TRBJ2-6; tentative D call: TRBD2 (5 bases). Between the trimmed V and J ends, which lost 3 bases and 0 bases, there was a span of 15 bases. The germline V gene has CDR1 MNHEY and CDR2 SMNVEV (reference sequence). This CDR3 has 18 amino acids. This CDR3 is CASSFWGLGSSGANVLTF. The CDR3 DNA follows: TGTGCCAGCAGTTTCTGGGGTCTTGGGAGCTCTGGGGCCAACGTCCTGACTTTC.

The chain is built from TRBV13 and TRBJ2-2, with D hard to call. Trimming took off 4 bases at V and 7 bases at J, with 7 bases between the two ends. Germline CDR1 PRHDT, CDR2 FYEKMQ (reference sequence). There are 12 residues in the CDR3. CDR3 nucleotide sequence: TGTGCCAGCAGCTACCGGATCGGGGAGCTGTTTTTT. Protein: CASSYRIGELFF.

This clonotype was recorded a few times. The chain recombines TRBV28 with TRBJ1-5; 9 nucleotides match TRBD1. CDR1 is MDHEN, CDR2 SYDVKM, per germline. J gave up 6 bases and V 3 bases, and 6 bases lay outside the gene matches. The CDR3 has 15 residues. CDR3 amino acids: CASSLDRGLGQPQHF. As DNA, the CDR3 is TGTGCCAGCAGTTTGGACAGGGGTTTGGGTCAGCCCCAGCATTTT.

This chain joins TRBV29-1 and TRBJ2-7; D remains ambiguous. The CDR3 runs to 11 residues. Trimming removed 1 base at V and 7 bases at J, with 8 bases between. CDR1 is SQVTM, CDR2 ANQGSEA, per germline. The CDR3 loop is CSVEVGEEQYF. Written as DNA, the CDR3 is TGCAGCGTTGAAGTGGGTGAGGAGCAGTACTTC.

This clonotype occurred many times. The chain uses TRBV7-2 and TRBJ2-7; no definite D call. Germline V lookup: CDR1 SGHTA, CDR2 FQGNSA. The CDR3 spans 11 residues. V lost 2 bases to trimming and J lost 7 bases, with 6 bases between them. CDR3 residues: CASSLSWEQYF. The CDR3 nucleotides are TGTGCCAGCAGCTTATCCTGGGAGCAGTACTTC.

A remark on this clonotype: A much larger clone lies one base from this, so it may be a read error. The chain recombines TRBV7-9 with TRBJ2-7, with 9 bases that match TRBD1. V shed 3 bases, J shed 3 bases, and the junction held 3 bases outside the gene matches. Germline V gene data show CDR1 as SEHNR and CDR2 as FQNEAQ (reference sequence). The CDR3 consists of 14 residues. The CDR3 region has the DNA TGTGCCAGCAGCTTTGGGGACAGGGTCTACGAGCAGTACTTC. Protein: CASSFGDRVYEQYF.

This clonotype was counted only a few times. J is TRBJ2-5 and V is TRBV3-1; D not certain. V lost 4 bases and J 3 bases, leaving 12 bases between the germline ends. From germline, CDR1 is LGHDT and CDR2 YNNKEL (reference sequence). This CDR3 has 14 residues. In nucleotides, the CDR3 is TGTGCCAGCAGCCGCCCGATTTCTAAAGAGACCCAGTACTTC. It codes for CASSRPISKETQYF.

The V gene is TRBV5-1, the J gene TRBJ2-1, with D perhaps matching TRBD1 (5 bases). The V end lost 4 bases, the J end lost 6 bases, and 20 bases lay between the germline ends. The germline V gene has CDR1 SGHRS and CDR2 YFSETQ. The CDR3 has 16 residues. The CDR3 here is CASSPRLAQGGNEQFF. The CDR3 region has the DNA TGCGCCAGCAGCCCACGACTGGCCCAGGGTGGCAATGAGCAGTTCTTC.

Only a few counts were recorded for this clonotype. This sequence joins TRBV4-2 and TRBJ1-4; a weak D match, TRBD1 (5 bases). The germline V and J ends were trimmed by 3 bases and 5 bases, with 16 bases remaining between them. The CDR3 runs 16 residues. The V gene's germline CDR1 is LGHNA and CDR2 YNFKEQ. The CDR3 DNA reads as TGTGCCAGCAGCCAGATGCCACTGGGACCGAATGAAAAACTGTTTTTT. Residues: CASSQMPLGPNEKLFF.

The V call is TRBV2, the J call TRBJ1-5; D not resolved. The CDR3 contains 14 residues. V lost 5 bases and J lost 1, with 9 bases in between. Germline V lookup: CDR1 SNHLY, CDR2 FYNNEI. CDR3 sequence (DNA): TGTGCCAGCAGTAAGGGAAGAAGCAATCAGCCCCAGCATTTT. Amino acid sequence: CASSKGRSNQPQHF.

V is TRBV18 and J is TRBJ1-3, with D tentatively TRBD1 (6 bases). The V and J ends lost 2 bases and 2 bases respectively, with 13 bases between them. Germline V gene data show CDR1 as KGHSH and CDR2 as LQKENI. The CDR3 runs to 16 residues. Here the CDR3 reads CASSPWTQGTGNTIYF. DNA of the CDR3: TGTGCCAGCTCACCATGGACTCAGGGGACTGGAAACACCATATATTTT. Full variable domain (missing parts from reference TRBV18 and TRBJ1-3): NAGVMQNPRHLVRRRGQEARLRCSPMKGHSHVYWYRQLPEEGLKFMVYLQKENIIDESGMPKERFSAEFPKEGPSILRIQQVVRGDSAAYFCASSPWTQGTGNTIYFGEGSWLTVV.

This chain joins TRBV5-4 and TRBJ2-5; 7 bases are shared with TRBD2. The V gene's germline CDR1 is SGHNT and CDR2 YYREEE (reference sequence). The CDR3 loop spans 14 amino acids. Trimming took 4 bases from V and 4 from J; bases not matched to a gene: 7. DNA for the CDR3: TGTGCCAGCAGCCGAGCAGGCGGGGGAGAGACCCAGTACTTC. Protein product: CASSRAGGGETQYF.

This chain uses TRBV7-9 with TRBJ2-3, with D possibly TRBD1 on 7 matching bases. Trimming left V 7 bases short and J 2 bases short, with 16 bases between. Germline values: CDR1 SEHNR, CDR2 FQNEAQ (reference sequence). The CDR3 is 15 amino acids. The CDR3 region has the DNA TGTGCCAGCAACGGCCAGGGGGACTTCACAGATACGCAGTATTTT. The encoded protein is CASNGQGDFTDTQYF.

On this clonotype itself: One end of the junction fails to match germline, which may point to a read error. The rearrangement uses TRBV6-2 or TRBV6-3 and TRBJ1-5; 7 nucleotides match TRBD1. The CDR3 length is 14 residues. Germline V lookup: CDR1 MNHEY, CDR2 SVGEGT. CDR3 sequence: CTSTLRQGNQPQHF. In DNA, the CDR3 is TGTACCAGCACCCTTAGACAGGGTAATCAGCCCCAGCATTTT.

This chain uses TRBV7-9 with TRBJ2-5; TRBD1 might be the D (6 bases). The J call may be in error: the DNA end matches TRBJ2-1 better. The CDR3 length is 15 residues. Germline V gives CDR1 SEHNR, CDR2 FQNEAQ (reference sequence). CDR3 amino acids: CASRPRGGYQETQFF. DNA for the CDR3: TGTGCCAGCAGACCCAGGGGCGGGTACCAAGAGACCCAGTTCTTC.

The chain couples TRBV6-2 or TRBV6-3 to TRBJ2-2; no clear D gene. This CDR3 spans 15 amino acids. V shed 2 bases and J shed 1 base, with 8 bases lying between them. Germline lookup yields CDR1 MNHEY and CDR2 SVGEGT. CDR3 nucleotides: TGTGCCAGCAGTTACGAGGCGGTGAACACCGGGGAGCTGTTTTTT. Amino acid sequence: CASSYEAVNTGELFF.

The CDR3 loop is CASSLNIHRDSNQPQHF. The CDR3 nucleotides read TGTGCCAGCAGTTTGAACATCCACAGAGATAGCAATCAGCCCCAGCATTTT. This chain connects TRBV6-2 or TRBV6-3 to TRBJ1-5; D not resolved. CDR3 length equals 17 residues. V lost 4 bases and J lost 0, with 16 bases in between. Germline V gene lookup returns CDR1 MNHEY and CDR2 SVGEGT.

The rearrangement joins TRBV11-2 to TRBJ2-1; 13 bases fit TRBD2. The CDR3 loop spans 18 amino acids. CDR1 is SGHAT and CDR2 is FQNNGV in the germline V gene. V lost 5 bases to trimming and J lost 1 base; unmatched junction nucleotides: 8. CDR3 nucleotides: TGTGCCAGCAGCCCGATGGGACTAGCGGGGCCATCCTACAATGAGCAGTTCTTC. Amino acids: CASSPMGLAGPSYNEQFF.

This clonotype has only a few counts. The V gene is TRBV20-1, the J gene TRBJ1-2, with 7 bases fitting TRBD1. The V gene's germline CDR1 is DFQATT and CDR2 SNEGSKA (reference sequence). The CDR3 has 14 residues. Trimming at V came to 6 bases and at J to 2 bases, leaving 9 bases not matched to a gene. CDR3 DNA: TGCAGTGCCCAGCCACCGGGACAGAACTATGGCTACACCTTC. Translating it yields CSAQPPGQNYGYTF.

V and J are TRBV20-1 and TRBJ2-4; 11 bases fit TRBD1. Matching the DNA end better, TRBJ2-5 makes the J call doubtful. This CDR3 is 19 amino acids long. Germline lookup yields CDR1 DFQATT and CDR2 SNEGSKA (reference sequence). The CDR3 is CSARDLRDRGIEEWETQYF. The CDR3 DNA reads TGCAGTGCTAGAGATCTTAGGGACAGGGGGATAGAGGAGTGGGAGACCCAGTACTTC.

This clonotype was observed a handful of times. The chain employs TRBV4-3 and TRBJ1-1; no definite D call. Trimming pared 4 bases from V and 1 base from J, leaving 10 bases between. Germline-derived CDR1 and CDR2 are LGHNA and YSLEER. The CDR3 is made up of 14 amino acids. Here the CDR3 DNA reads TGCGCCAGCAGCCGTATAAACGGGAACACTGAAGCTTTCTTT. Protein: CASSRINGNTEAFF.

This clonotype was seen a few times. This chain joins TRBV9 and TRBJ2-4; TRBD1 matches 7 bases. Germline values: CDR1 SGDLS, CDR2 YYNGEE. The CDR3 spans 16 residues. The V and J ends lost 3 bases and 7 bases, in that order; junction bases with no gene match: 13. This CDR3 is CASSGNGTALRNIQYF. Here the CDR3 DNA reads TGTGCCAGCAGCGGGAACGGGACAGCCCTACGGAACATTCAGTACTTC.

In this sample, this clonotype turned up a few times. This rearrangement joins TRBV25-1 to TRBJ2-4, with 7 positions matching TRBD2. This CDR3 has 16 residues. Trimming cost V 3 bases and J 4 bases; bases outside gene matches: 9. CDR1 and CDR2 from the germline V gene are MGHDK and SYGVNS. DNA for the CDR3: TGTGCCAGCAGTGACTTCATGGGGGGGGGAAAAAACATTCAGTACTTC. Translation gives CASSDFMGGGKNIQYF.

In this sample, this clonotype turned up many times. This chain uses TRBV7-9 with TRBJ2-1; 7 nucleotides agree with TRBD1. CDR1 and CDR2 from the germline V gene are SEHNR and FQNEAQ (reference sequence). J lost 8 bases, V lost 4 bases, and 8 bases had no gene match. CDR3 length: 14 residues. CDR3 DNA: TGTGCCAGCAGCTCCGCAGGGGGATCAGATGAGCAGTTCTTC. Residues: CASSSAGGSDEQFF.

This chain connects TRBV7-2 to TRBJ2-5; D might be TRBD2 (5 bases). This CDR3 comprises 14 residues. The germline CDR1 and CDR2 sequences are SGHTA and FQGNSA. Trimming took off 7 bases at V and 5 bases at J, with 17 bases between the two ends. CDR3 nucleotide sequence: TGTGCCAGCACTATCGGACTCCAGAGCGAGACCCAGTACTTC. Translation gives CASTIGLQSETQYF.